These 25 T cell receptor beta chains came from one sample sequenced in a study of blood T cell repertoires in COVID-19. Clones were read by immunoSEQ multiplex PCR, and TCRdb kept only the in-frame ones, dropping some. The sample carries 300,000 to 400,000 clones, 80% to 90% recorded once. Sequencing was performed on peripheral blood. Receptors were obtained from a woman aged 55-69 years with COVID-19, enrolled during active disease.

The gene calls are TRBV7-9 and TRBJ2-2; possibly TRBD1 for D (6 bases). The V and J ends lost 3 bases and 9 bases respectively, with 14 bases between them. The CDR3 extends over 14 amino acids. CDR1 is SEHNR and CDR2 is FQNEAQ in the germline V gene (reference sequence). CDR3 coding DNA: TGTGCCAGCAGCTTGGGTCCTGGGGGCCGGGAGCTGTTTTTT. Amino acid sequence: CASSLGPGGRELFF. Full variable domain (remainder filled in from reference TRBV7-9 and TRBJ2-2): DTGVSQNPRHKITKRGQNVTFRCDPISEHNRLYWYRQTLGQGPEFLTYFQNEAQLEKSRLLSDRFSAERPKGSFSTLEIQRTEQGDSAMYLCASSLGPGGRELFFGEGSRLTVL.

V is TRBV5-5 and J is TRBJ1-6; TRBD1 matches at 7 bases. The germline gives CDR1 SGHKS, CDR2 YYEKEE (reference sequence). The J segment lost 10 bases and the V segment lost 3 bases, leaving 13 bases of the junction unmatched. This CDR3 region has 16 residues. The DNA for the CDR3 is TGTGCCAGCAGCTCCCAATATAGACAGGGAGAGTCACCCCTCCACTTT. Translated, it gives CASSSQYRQGESPLHF.

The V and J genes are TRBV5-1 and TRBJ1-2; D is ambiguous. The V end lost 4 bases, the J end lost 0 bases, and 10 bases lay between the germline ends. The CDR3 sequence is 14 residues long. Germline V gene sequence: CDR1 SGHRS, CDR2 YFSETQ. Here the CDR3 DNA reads TGCGCCAGCAGCGGAACGACTTCTAACTATGGCTACACCTTC. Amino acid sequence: CASSGTTSNYGYTF.

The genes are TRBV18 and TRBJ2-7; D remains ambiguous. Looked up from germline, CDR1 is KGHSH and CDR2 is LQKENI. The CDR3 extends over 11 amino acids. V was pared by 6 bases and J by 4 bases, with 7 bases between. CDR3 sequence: CASSSLYEQYF. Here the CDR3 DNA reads TGTGCCAGCTCGTCCCTATACGAGCAGTACTTC.

The CDR3 coding sequence is TGTGCCAGCAGCGCCCGACAGGGCAACTATGGCTACACCTTC. Translating it yields CASSARQGNYGYTF. The rearrangement links TRBV9 to TRBJ1-2; the match to TRBD1 covers 7 bases. The CDR3 spans 14 residues. Per germline, CDR1 SGDLS and CDR2 YYNGEE. The ends lost 3 bases at V and 2 bases at J; junction bases unmatched: 4.

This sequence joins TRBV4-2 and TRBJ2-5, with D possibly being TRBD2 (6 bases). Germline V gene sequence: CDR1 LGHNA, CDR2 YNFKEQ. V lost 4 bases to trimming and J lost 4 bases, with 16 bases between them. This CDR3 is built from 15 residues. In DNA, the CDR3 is TGTGCCAGCAGCCCCACTAAGCGGGCTGTAGAGACCCAGTACTTC. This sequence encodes CASSPTKRAVETQYF.

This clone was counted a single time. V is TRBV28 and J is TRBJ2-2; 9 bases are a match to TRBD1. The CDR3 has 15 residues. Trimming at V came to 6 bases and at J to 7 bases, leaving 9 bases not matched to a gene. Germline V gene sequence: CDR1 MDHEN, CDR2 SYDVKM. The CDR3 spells CASSVYGQGIGELFF. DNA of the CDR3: TGTGCCAGCAGCGTATATGGACAGGGGATCGGGGAGCTGTTTTTT.

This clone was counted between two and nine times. The CDR3 DNA is TGTGCCAGTAGGGACAGGGAAACCGGGGAGCTGTTTTTT. This translates into CASRDRETGELFF. The V gene is TRBV19, the J gene TRBJ2-2; 8 nucleotides match TRBD1. The CDR3 length is 13 residues. V gave up 6 bases and J gave up 5 bases; unmatched junction bases: 2. Germline V gene sequence: CDR1 LNHDA, CDR2 SQIVND (reference sequence). Using reference TRBV19 and TRBJ2-2 for the parts outside the CDR3, the full variable domain is DGGITQSPKYLFRKEGQNVTLSCEQNLNHDAMYWYRQDPGQGLRLIYYSQIVNDFQKGDIAEGYSVSREKKESFPLTVTSAQKNPTAFYLCASRDRETGELFFGEGSRLTVL.

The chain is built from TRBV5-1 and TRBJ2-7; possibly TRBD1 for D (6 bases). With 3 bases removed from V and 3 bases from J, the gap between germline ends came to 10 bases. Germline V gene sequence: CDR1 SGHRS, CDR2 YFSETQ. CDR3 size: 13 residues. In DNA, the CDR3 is TGCGCCAGCAGCTCCTGGACAGACTACGAGCAGTACTTC. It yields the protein CASSSWTDYEQYF.

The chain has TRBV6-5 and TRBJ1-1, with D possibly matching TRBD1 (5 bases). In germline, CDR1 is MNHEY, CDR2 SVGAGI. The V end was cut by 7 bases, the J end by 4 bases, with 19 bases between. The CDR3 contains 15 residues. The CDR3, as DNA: TGTGCCAGCACTCTCGATCGGGGGTTGACCACTGAAGCTTTCTTT. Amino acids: CASTLDRGLTTEAFF.

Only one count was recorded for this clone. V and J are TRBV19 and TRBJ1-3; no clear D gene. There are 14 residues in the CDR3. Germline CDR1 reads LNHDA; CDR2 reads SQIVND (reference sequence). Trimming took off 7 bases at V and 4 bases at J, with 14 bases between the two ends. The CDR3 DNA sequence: TGTGCCAGTACTGTGACTGCCTCGGGAAACACCATATATTTT. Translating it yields CASTVTASGNTIYF.

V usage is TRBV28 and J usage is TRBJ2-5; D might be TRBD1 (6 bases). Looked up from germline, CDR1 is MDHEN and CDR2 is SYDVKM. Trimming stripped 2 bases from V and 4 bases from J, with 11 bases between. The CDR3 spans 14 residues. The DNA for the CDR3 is TGTGCCAGCAGTTTAAGGGGGTCGGGAGAGACCCAGTACTTC. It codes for CASSLRGSGETQYF.

The CDR3 reads CASSLVAGGSSYEQYF. CDR3 in DNA: TGTGCCAGCAGCTTAGTAGCGGGGGGTTCTTCCTACGAGCAGTACTTC. The rearrangement joins TRBV7-2 to TRBJ2-7; 10 nucleotides line up with TRBD2. J lost 1 base, V lost 1 base, and 4 bases had no gene match. The CDR3 is made up of 16 amino acids. The germline CDR1 and CDR2 sequences are SGHTA and FQGNSA.

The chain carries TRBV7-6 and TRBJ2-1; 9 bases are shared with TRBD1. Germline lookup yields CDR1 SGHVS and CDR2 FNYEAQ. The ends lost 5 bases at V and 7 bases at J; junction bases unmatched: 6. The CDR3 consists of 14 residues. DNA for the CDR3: TGTGCCAGCAGCAAAGGACAGGGGTGGAATGAGCAGTTCTTC. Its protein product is CASSKGQGWNEQFF.

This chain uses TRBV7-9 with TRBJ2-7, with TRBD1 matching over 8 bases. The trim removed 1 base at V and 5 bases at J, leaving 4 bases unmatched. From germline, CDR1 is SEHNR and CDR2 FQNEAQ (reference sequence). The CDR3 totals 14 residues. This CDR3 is CASSLGRTGNEQYF. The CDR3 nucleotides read TGTGCCAGCAGCTTAGGAAGGACAGGGAACGAGCAGTACTTC.

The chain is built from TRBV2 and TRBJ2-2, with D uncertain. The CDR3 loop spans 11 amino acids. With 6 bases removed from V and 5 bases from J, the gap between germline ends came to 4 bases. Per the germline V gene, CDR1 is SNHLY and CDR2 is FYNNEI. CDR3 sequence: CASRRTGELFF. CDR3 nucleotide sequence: TGTGCCAGCAGGAGGACCGGGGAGCTGTTTTTT.

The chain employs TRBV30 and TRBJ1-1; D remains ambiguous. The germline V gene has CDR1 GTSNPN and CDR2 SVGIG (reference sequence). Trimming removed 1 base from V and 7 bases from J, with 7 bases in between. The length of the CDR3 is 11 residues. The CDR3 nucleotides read TGTGCCTGGAGTGAAGCGGATGAAGCTTTCTTT. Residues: CAWSEADEAFF.

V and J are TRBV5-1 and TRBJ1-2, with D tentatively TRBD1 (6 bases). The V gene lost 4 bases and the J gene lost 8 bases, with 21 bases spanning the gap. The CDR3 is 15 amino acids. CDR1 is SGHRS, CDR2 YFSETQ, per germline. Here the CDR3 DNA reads TGCGCCAGCAGCCCTAACATGGGACACTCAAGGGGCTACACCTTC. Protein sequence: CASSPNMGHSRGYTF. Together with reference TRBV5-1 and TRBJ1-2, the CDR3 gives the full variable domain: KAGVTQTPRYLIKTRGQQVTLSCSPISGHRSVSWYQQTPGQGLQFLFEYFSETQRNKGNFPGRFSGRQFSNSRSEMNVSTLELGDSALYLCASSPNMGHSRGYTFGSGTRLTVV.

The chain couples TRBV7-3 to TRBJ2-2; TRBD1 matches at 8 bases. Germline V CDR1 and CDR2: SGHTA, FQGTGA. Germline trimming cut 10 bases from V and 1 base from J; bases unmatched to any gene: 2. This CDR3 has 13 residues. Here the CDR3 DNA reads TGTGCCACCGGGACAGGGAACACCGGGGAGCTGTTTTTT. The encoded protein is CATGTGNTGELFF. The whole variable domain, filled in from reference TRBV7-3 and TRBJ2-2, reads GAGVSQTPSNKVTEKGKYVELRCDPISGHTALYWYRQSLGQGPEFLIYFQGTGAADDSGLPNDRFFAVRPEGSVSTLKIQRTERGDSAVYLCATGTGNTGELFFGEGSRLTVL.

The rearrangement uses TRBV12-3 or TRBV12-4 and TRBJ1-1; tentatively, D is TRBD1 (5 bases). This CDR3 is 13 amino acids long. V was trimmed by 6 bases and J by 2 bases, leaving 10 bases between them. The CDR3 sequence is CASRTDINTEAFF. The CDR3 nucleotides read TGTGCCAGCAGAACGGACATAAACACTGAAGCTTTCTTT.

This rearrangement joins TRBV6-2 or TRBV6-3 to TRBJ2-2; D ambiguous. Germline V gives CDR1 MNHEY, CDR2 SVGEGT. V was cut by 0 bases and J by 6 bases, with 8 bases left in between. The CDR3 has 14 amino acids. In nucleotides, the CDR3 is TGTGCCAGCAGTTACTCGAACAGTCCCGGGGAGCTGTTTTTT. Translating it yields CASSYSNSPGELFF.

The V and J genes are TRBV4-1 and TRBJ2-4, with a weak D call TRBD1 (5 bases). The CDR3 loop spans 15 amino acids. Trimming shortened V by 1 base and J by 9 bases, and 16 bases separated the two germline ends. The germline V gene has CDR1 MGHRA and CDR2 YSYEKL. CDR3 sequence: CASSQVGRASGIQYF. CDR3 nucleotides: TGCGCCAGCAGCCAAGTGGGCAGGGCTTCGGGCATTCAGTACTTC.

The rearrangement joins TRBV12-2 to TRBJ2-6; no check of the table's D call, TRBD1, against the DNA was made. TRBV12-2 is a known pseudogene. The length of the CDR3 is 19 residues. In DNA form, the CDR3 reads TGTGCAAGTCGAGGTTATCCGGGACAGCGACTCTCTGGGGCCAACGTCCTGACTTTC. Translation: CASRGYPGQRLSGANVLTF.

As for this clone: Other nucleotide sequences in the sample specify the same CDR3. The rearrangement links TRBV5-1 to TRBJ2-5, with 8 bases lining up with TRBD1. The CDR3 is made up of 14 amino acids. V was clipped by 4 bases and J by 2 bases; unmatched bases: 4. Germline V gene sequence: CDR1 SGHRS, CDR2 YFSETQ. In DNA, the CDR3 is TGCGCCAGCAGCCGACAGGGGTCACAAGAGACCCAGTACTTC. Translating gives CASSRQGSQETQYF. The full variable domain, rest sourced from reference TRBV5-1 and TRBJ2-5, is KAGVTQTPRYLIKTRGQQVTLSCSPISGHRSVSWYQQTPGQGLQFLFEYFSETQRNKGNFPGRFSGRQFSNSRSEMNVSTLELGDSALYLCASSRQGSQETQYFGPGTRLLVL.

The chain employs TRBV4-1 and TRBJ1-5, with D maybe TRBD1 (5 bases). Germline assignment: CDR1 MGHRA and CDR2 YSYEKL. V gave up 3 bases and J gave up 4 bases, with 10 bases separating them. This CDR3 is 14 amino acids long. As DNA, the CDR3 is TGCGCCAGCAGCCAGGGACTGACAAATCAGCCCCAGCATTTT. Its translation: CASSQGLTNQPQHF.